A selection of T cell receptor beta chains follows, all from one sample in a study of blood T cell repertoires in COVID-19. TCRdb's copy holds only in-frame clones and misses some; the assay was immunoSEQ multiplex PCR. This sample has roughly 95,000 clones, with about 90% found just once. The specimen was peripheral blood. The source of these receptors is a woman in her 50s in a cohort sampled during active COVID-19. Both conserved end residues are part of each CDR3. D genes are given only for firm matches. For some rows the clone size is stated as once, few or many, or as a class when expanded; others skip it.

abundance	v_gene	d_gene	j_gene	CDR3aa	CDR3nt
.	TRBV6-5	TRBD1	TRBJ1-2	CASATGFKGGYTF	TGTGCCAGCGCGACAGGGTTTAAGGGTGGCTACACCTTC
.	TRBV9	.	TRBJ2-5	CASSVDGYQETQYF	TGTGCCAGCAGCGTAGACGGGTACCAAGAGACCCAGTACTTC
.	TRBV6-1	TRBD1	TRBJ2-3	CASSVRQGTFTDTQYF	TGTGCCAGCAGTGTCCGACAGGGGACCTTCACAGATACGCAGTATTTT
.	TRBV4-1	TRBD2	TRBJ2-7	CASSQVTLAGYFEQYF	TGCGCCAGCAGCCAAGTCACACTAGCGGGATACTTCGAGCAGTACTTC
few	TRBV7-6	.	TRBJ2-3	CASSSRPGYSGTDTQYF	TGTGCCAGCAGCTCGCGCCCAGGGTACTCTGGCACAGATACGCAGTATTTT
.	TRBV6-2/TRBV6-3	.	TRBJ2-1	CASSYRVSSYNEQFF	TGTGCCAGCAGTTACCGCGTTAGCTCCTACAATGAGCAGTTCTTC
once	TRBV12-3/TRBV12-4	.	TRBJ2-5	CASTGTTQETQYF	TGTGCCAGCACAGGGACAACCCAAGAGACCCAGTACTTC
once	TRBV18	TRBD2	TRBJ2-1	CASSPGLAGFYEQFF	TGTGCCAGCTCACCGGGACTAGCGGGATTCTATGAGCAGTTCTTC
.	TRBV10-1	TRBD1	TRBJ2-5	CASSTGQGGETQYF	TGCGCCAGCAGTACGGGACAGGGAGGGGAGACCCAGTACTTC
.	TRBV13	TRBD1	TRBJ1-6	CASSLRQGDSPLHF	TGTGCCAGCAGCTTACGACAGGGAGACTCACCCCTCCACTTT
.	TRBV6-4	TRBD2	TRBJ2-3	CASSTGTSGSLDTQYF	TGTGCCAGCAGTACAGGGACTAGCGGGTCGTTGGATACGCAGTATTTT
.	TRBV19	TRBD1	TRBJ2-6	CASSIASGTASSGANVLTF	TGTGCCAGTAGTATAGCCTCCGGGACAGCATCCTCTGGGGCCAACGTCCTGACTTTC
.	TRBV5-4	TRBD2	TRBJ2-2	CASSLFSGGAGTGELFF	TGTGCCAGCAGCTTGTTCAGCGGGGGGGCAGGCACCGGGGAGCTGTTTTTT
.	TRBV5-1	TRBD1	TRBJ1-2	CASSRGQEIYGYTF	TGCGCCAGCAGCAGGGGACAGGAAATTTATGGCTACACCTTC
.	TRBV18	TRBD1	TRBJ2-3	CASSPAQGASDTQYF	TGTGCCAGCTCACCTGCACAGGGGGCCTCAGATACGCAGTATTTT
.	TRBV11-2	TRBD2	TRBJ2-1	CASSKLAGVGEQFF	TGTGCCAGCAGCAAACTAGCGGGAGTAGGGGAGCAGTTCTTC
once	TRBV7-9	TRBD1	TRBJ1-2	CASSPYTGDGYTF	TGTGCCAGCAGCCCCTACACAGGGGACGGCTACACCTTC
.	TRBV7-8	TRBD1	TRBJ2-1	CASSFGTEYNEQFF	TGTGCCAGCAGCTTTGGGACAGAATACAATGAGCAGTTCTTC
.	TRBV9	TRBD2	TRBJ2-7	CASSVAGGSTIHEQYF	TGTGCCAGCAGCGTAGCTGGCGGGAGTACGATCCACGAGCAGTACTTC
.	TRBV19	.	TRBJ2-7	CASSMSTLGNFYEQYF	TGTGCCAGTAGTATGAGTACTCTCGGGAATTTCTACGAGCAGTACTTC
.	TRBV6-5	TRBD2	TRBJ2-2	CASTRVAGPGELFF	TGTGCCAGCACCCGGGTAGCGGGCCCCGGGGAGCTGTTTTTT
.	TRBV19	.	TRBJ1-2	CASSIRVGYGYTF	TGTGCCAGTAGTATCAGGGTCGGCTATGGCTACACCTTC
.	TRBV12-1	.	TRBJ2-2	CASSFPGTVYTGELFF	TGTGCCAGCAGCTTTCCCGGGACAGTGTACACCGGGGAGCTGTTTTTT
.	TRBV7-2	.	TRBJ2-7	CASSLAGRGEQYF	TGTGCCAGCAGCTTAGCGGGGAGAGGCGAGCAGTACTTC
.	TRBV7-3	.	TRBJ2-7	CASSLGVGYEQYF	TGTGCCAGCAGCCTAGGGGTCGGGTACGAGCAGTACTTC
.	TRBV14	TRBD1	TRBJ2-7	CASSQGPGQGGNQYF	TGTGCCAGCAGCCAAGGCCCGGGACAGGGGGGAAATCAGTACTTC
.	TRBV5-4	.	TRBJ2-2	CASSLVTGANTGELFF	TGTGCCAGCAGCTTGGTGACAGGCGCGAACACCGGGGAGCTGTTTTTT
.	TRBV28	TRBD1	TRBJ2-1	CASSQTGSYNEQFF	TGTGCCAGCAGTCAGACAGGGTCCTACAATGAGCAGTTCTTC
.	TRBV7-9	.	TRBJ2-6	CASSLAGTGVYGANVLTF	TGTGCCAGCAGCTTAGCCGGGACGGGGGTTTACGGGGCCAACGTCCTGACTTTC
.	TRBV4-1	.	TRBJ1-2	CASSQESANYGYTF	TGCGCCAGCAGCCAAGAAAGCGCTAACTATGGCTACACCTTC
.	TRBV6-5	TRBD1	TRBJ1-1	CASSFGQGETEAFF	TGTGCCAGCAGTTTCGGACAGGGGGAGACTGAAGCTTTCTTT
.	TRBV7-9	TRBD1	TRBJ1-1	CASSHDRGAFF	TGTGCCAGCAGTCACGACAGGGGGGCTTTCTTT
.	TRBV28	.	TRBJ1-3	CASSLFAEEIERGNTIYF	TGTGCCAGCAGTTTATTTGCGGAGGAGATAGAACGGGGAAACACCATATATTTT
.	TRBV9	TRBD1	TRBJ2-7	CASSVAPGDRGGSEQYF	TGTGCCAGCAGCGTAGCACCCGGGGACAGGGGAGGGTCCGAGCAGTACTTC
.	TRBV28	.	TRBJ1-6	CASRQPNLYNSPLHF	TGTGCCAGCCGACAGCCCAACCTTTATAATTCACCCCTCCACTTT
.	TRBV19	TRBD1	TRBJ2-7	CASSSRQGRSYEQYF	TGTGCCAGTAGTAGTCGACAGGGACGGTCCTACGAGCAGTACTTC
once	TRBV28	TRBD1	TRBJ1-3	CASSHGTGLLSGNTIYF	TGTGCCAGCAGTCACGGGACAGGGCTTCTCTCTGGAAACACCATATATTTT
once	TRBV3-1/TRBV3-2	.	TRBJ2-3	CASSLRPTGDTQYF	TGTGCCAGCAGCCTGCGACCGACCGGGGATACGCAGTATTTT
.	TRBV11-2	TRBD1	TRBJ1-6	CASSITGARSYNSPLHF	TGTGCCAGCAGCATTACAGGGGCTCGTAGCTATAATTCACCCCTCCACTTT
.	TRBV6-5	.	TRBJ2-7	CASSSGLGGQYF	TGTGCCAGCAGCTCGGGGTTAGGGGGGCAGTACTTC
.	TRBV7-9	.	TRBJ2-1	CASSLGMQNNEQFF	TGTGCCAGCAGCTTAGGTATGCAGAACAATGAGCAGTTCTTC
.	TRBV19	.	TRBJ1-4	CASSPEEYAKRKLFF	TGTGCCAGTAGTCCCGAGGAGTACGCTAAGCGAAAACTGTTTTTT
once	TRBV28	TRBD2	TRBJ2-7	CASSFSSTGTSGREQYF	TGTGCCAGCAGTTTCTCTTCCACCGGGACTAGCGGGAGAGAGCAGTACTTC
.	TRBV18	.	TRBJ2-1	CASSRTGGEQFF	TGTGCCAGCTCTCGAACAGGTGGCGAGCAGTTCTTC
.	TRBV7-9	.	TRBJ2-3	CASSSVRVTDTQYF	TGTGCCAGCAGCTCTGTCAGGGTCACAGATACGCAGTATTTT